A single T cell receptor beta chain is shown here with its context. What it binds is not known. The data belong to a study of cytomegalovirus exposure and HLA in healthy donors. Study as a whole: The approximately 120 validation repertoires and the roughly 670 first-cohort repertoires shared a platform, a later analysis reported.

The CDR3 consists of 15 residues. Trimming removed 3 bases at V and 3 bases at J, with 14 bases between. CDR1 is LGHNA and CDR2 is YNFKEQ in the germline V gene. Libraries were prepared by immunoSEQ multiplex PCR; TCRdb keeps only in-frame clonotypes and omits some of them. The sample includes 150,000 to 250,000 clones, roughly 77% seen only once; the top ten take around 1.2%. Study outcomes and limitations: Accounts indicate the classifier identified cytomegalovirus status with strong specificity and sensitivity.

The sequenced sample consisted of PBMCs. The receptor's source is a woman between 25 and 40 years old in good health and CMV-seronegative. The chain has TRBV4-2 and TRBJ2-5, with D possibly being TRBD1 (5 bases). The CDR3 nucleotides read TGTGCCAGCAGCCAGGGCACAGGAGCTGAAGAGACCCAGTACTTC. This translates into CASSQGTGAEETQYF.